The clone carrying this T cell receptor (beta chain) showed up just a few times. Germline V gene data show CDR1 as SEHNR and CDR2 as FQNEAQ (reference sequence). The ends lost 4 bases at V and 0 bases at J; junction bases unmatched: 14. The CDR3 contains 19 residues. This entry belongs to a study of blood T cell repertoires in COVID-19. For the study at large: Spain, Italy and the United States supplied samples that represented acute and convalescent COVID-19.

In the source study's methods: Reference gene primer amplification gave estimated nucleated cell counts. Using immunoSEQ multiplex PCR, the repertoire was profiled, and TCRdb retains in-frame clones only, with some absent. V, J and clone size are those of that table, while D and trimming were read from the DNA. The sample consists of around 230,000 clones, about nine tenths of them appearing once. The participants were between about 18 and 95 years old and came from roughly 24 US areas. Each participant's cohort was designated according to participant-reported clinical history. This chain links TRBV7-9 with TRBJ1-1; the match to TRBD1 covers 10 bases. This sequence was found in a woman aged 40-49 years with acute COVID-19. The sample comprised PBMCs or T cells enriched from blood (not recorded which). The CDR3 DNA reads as TGTGCCAGCAGCTCCCCGGGACAGGGGAAATCAGTCATGAACACTGAAGCTTTCTTT. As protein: CASSSPGQGKSVMNTEAFF.